Detailed here is one T cell receptor (beta chain). The data were obtained in a study of blood T cell repertoires in COVID-19. Study details: PBMCs, B-cell-depleted T cells, or T cells were the source of the cDNA or gDNA that made up the material.

Germline V lookup: CDR1 SGHTA, CDR2 FQGNSA. The V end was cut by 1 base, the J end by 1 base, with 11 bases between. The length of the CDR3 is 16 residues. The protocol was immunoSEQ multiplex PCR, while the TCRdb copy is restricted to in-frame clones and leaves out a portion. The profile shows 70,000 to 95,000 clones, more than 75% of them singletons. The TCR originated in an elderly woman with active COVID-19. The sample was peripheral blood. V usage is TRBV7-2 and J usage is TRBJ1-5, with D possibly matching TRBD1 (6 bases). The CDR3: CASSLVVGASNQPQHF. CDR3 DNA sequence: TGTGCCAGCAGCTTAGTTGTGGGGGCAAGCAATCAGCCCCAGCATTTT.